Detailed here is one T cell receptor (beta chain). Its antigen is unidentified. Germline values: CDR1 MNHEY, CDR2 SMNVEV (reference sequence). V was clipped by 8 bases and J by 2 bases, with 11 bases between them. The CDR3 totals 13 residues. These data come from a study of cytomegalovirus exposure and HLA in healthy donors. Study summary: Across 350 to 500 genotyped donors, about 81% landed in the Caucasian-associated ancestry cluster.

Study-wide points: Specificity of three CMV-associated chains for CMV antigens was verified in vitro.

PCR used 60 Vbeta primers and 13 Jbeta primers. Only in-frame clones appear in the TCRdb table, and some are missing; sequencing was by immunoSEQ multiplex PCR. The sample yields 120,000 or so clones, over 75% seen once. This TCR was sampled from a man between 18 and 29 years old in good health and CMV-seropositive. The chain has TRBV27 and TRBJ2-3, with D tentatively TRBD1 (5 bases). Input material: PBMCs. The chain's CDR3 is CASVSRDTDTQYF. CDR3 DNA: TGTGCCAGCGTCAGCAGGGACACAGATACGCAGTATTTT.